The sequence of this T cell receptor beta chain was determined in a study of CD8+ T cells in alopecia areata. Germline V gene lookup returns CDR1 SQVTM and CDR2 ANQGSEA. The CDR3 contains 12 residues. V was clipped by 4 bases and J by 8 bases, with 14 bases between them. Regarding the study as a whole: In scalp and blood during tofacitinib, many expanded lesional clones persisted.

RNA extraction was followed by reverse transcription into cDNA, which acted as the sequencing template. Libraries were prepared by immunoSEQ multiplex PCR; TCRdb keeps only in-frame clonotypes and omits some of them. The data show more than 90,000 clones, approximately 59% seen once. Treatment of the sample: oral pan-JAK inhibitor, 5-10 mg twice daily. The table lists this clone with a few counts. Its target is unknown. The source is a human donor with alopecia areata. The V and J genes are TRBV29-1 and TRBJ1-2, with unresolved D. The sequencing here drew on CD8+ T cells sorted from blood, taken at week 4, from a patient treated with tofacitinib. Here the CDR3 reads CSVGERSEGYTF. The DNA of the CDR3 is TGCAGCGTTGGTGAGCGGTCTGAAGGCTACACCTTC.